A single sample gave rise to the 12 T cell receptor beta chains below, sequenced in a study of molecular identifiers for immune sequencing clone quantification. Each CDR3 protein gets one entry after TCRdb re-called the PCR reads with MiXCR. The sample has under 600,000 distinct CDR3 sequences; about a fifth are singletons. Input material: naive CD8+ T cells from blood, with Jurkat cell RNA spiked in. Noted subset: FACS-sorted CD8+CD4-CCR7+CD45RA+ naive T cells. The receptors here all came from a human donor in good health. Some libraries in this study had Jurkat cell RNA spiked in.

CDR3 in amino acids: CASSVLAGGPVEQYF. The CDR3 DNA is TGTGCCAGCAGCGTACTAGCGGGGGGGCCCGTCGAGCAGTACTTC. The chain couples TRBV9 to TRBJ2-7; 12 bases align to TRBD2. Germline-derived CDR1 and CDR2 are SGDLS and YYNGEE. The CDR3 covers 15 residues. The V segment lost 1 base and the J segment 6 bases; nucleotides outside the gene matches: 5.

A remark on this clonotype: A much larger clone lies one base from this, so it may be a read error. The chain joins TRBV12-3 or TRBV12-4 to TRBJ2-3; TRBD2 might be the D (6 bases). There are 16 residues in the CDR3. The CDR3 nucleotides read TGTGCCAGCAGCCTAAGTTCGGGAGAGGGCGCAGATGCGCAGTATTTT. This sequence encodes CASSLSSGEGADAQYF.

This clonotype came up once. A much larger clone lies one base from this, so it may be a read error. The CDR3 nucleotides read TGTGCCAGCAGCCCGTCTGAAGAAGAGACCCAGTACTTC. It yields the protein CASSPSEEETQYF. The rearrangement uses TRBV9 and TRBJ2-5; D ambiguous. V lost 4 bases and J lost 3, with 10 bases in between. The CDR3 contains 13 residues. The germline CDR1 and CDR2 sequences are SGDLS and YYNGEE.

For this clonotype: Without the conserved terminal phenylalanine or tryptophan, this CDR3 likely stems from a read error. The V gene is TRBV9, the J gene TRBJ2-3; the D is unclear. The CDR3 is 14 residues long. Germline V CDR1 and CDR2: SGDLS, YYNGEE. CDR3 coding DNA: TGTGCCAGCAGCGTAGGGCAGCGCACAGACACGCAGTATTCT. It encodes CASSVGQRTDTQYS.

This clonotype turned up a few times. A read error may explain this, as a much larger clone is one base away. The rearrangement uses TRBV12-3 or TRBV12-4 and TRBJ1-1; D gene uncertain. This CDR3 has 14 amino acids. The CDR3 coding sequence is TGTGCCAGCAGCCCGGACGGTCTGAACACTGATGCTTTCTTT. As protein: CASSPDGLNTDAFF.

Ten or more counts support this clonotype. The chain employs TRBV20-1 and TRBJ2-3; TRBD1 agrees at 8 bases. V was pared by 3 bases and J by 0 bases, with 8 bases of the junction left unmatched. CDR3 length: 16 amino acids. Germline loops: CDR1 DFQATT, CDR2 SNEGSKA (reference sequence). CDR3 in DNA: TGCAGTGCTAGTGGGACAGGAGACACTAGCACAGATACGCAGTATTTT. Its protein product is CSASGTGDTSTDTQYF.

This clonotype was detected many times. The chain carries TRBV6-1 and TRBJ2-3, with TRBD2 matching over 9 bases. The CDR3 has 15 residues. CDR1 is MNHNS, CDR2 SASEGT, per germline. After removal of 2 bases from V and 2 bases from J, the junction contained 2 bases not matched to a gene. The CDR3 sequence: CASSESGGFTDTQYF. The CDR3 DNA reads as TGTGCCAGCAGTGAAAGCGGGGGGTTCACAGATACGCAGTATTTT.

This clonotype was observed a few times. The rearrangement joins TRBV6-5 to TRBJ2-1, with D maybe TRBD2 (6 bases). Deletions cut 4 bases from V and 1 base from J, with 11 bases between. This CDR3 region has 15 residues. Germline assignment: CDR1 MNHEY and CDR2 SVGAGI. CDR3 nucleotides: TGTGCCAGCAGTTCAGCGGGTTCATCCTACAATGAGCAGTTCTTC. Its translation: CASSSAGSSYNEQFF.

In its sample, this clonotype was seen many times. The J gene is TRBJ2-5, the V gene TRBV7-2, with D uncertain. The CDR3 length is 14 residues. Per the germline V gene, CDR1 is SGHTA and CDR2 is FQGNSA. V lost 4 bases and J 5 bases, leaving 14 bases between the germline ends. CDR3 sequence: CASSSPNGLETQYF. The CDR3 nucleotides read TGTGCCAGCAGCTCCCCGAACGGTCTGGAGACCCAGTACTTC.

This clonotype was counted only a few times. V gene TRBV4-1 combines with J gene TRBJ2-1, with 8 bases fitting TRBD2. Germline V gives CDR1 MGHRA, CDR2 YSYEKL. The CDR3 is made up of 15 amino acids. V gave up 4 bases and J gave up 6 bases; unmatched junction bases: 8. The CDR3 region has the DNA TGCGCCAGCAGCCCGACTAGCGCATCCCCCAATGAGCAGTTCTTC. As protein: CASSPTSASPNEQFF.

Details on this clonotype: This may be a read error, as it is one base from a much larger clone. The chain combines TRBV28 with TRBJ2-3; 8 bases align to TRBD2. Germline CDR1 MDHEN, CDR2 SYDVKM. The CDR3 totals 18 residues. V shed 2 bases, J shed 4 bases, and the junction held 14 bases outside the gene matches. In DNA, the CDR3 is TGTGCCAGCAGTTTAGTCAGGTACAGCGGGAGTATCGCAGATACGCAGTATTTT. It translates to CASSLVRYSGSIADTQYF.

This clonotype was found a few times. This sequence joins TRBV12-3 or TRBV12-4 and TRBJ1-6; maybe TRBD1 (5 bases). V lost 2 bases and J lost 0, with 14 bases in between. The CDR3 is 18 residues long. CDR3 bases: TGTGCCAGCAGTTTATGGGGGGTCCTTAGCTCCTATAATTCACCCCTCCACTTT. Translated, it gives CASSLWGVLSSYNSPLHF.